The entry that follows covers one T cell receptor beta chain sequence. The sample belongs to a study of cytomegalovirus exposure and HLA in healthy donors. The method was immunoSEQ multiplex PCR; TCRdb's version includes in-frame clones alone and lacks a portion of them. Altogether 95,000 to 150,000 clones are present, over 75% being singletons, with the ten largest covering about 6%. Germline V lookup: CDR1 LGHNA, CDR2 YNFKEQ. With 1 base clipped from V and 6 bases from J, the junction kept 3 bases outside the gene matches. The CDR3 extends over 14 amino acids. The clonotype originates from a young woman in good health and CMV-seropositive. The sample was PBMCs. The rearrangement uses TRBV4-2 and TRBJ2-3, with TRBD2 matching 8 bases. The CDR3 reads CASSQGLAGDTQYF. The CDR3 DNA reads as TGTGCCAGCAGCCAAGGGCTAGCGGGCGATACGCAGTATTTT.